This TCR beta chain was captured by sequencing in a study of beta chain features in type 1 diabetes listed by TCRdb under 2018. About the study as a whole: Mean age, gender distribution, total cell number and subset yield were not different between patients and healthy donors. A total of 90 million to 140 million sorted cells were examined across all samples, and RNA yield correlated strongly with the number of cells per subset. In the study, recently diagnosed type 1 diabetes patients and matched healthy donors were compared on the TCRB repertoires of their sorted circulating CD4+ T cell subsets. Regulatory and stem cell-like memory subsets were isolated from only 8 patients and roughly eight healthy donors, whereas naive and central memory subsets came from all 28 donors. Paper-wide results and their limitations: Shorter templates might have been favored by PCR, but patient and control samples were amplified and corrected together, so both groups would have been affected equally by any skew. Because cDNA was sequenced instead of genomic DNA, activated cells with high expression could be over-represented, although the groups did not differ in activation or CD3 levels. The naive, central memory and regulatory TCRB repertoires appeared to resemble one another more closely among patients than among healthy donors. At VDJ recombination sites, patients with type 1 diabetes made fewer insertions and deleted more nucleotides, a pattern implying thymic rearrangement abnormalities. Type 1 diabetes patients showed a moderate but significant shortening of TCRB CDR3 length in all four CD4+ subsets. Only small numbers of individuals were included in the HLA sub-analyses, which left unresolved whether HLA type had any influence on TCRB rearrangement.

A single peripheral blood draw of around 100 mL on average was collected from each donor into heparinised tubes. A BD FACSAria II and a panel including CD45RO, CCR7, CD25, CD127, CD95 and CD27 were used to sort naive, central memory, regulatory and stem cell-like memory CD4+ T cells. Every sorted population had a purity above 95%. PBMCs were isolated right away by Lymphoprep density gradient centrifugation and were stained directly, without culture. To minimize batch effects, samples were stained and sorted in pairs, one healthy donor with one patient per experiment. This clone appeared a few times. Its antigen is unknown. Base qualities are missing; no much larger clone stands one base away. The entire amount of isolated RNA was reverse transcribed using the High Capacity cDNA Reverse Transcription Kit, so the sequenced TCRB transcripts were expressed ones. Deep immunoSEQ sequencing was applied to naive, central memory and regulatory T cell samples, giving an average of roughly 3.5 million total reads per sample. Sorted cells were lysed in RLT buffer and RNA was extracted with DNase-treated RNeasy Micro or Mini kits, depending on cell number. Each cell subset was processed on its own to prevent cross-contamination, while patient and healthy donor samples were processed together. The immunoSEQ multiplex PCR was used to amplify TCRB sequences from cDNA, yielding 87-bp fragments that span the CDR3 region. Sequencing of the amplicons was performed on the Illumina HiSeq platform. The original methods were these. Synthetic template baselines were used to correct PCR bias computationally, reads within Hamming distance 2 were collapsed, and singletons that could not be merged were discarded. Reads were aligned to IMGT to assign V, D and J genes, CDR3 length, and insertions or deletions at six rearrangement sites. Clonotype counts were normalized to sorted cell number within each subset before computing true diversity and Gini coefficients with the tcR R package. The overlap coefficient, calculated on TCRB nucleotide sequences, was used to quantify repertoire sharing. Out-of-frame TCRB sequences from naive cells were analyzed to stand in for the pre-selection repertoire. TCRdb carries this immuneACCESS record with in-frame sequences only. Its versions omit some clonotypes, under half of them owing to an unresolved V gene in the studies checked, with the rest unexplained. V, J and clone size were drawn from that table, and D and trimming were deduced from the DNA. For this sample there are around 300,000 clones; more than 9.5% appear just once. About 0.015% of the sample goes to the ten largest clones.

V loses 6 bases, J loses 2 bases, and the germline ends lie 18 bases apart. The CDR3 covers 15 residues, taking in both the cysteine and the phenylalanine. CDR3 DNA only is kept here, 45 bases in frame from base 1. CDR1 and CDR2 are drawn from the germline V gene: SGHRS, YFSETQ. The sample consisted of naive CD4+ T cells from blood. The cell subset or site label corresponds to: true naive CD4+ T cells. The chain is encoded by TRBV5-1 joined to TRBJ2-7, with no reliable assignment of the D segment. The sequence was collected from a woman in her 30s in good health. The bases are TGCGCCAGCACCCCAATACAGTTTGGAACCTACGAGCAGTACTTC. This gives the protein CASTPIQFGTYEQYF.